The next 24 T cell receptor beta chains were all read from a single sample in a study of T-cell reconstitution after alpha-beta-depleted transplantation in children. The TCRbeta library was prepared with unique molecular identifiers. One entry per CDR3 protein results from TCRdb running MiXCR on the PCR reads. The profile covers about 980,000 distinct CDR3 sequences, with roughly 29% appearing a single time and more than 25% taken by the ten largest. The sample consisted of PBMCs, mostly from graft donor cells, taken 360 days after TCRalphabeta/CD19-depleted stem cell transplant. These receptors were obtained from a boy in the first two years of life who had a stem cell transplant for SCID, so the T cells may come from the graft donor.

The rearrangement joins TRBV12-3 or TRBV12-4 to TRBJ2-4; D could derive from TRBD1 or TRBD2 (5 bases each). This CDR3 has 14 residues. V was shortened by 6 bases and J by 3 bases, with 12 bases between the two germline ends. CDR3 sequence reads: CASSSPGGKNIQYF. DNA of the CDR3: TGTGCCAGCAGCTCCCCTGGGGGCAAAAACATTCAGTACTTC.

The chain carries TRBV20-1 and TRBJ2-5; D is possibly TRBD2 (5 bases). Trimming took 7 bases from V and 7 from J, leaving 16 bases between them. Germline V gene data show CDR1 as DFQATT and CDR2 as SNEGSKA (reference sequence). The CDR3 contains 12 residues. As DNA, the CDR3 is TGCAGTGTCAGGACTCCCCCAGGGACCCAGTACTTC. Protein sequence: CSVRTPPGTQYF.

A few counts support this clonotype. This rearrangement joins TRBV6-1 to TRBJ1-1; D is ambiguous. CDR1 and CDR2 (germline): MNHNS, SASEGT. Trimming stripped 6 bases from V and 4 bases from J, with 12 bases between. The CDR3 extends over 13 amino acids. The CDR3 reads CASSPARVTEAFF. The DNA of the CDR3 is TGTGCCAGCAGCCCGGCAAGGGTCACTGAAGCTTTCTTT.

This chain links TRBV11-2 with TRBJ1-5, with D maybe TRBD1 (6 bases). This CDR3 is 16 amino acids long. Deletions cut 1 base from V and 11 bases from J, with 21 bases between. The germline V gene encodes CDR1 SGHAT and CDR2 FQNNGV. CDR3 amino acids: CASSLGGATLEGAQHF. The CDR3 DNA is TGTGCCAGCAGCTTAGGAGGGGCCACCCTAGAGGGGGCCCAGCATTTT.

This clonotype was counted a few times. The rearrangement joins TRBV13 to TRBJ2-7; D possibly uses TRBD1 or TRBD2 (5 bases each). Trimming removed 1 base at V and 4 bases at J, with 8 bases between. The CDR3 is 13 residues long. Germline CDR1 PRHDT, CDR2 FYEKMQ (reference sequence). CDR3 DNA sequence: TGTGCCAGCAGCTTAGACTGGGGGTACGAGCAGTACTTC. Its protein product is CASSLDWGYEQYF. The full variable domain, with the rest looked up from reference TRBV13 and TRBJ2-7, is AAGVIQSPRHLIKEKRETATLKCYPIPRHDTVYWYQQGPGQDPQFLISFYEKMQSDKGSIPDRFSAQQFSDYHSELNMSSLELGDSALYFCASSLDWGYEQYFGPGTRLTVT.

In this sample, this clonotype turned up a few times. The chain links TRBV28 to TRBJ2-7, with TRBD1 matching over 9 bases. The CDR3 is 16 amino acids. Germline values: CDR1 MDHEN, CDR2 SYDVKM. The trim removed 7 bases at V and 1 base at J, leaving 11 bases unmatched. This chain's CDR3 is CASKLGGTGWSYEQYF. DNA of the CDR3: TGTGCCAGCAAACTAGGCGGGACAGGGTGGTCCTACGAGCAGTACTTC.

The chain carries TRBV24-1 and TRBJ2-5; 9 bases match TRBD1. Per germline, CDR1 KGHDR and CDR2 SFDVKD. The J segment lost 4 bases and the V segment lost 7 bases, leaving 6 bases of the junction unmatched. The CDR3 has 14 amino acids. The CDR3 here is CATSSQDRGETQYF. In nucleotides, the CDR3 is TGTGCCACCAGCAGCCAGGACAGGGGAGAGACCCAGTACTTC.

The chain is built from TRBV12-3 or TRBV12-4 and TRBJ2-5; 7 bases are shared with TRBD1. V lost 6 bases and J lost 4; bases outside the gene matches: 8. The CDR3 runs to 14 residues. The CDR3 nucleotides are TGTGCCAGCAGCCCAGGGACAGAAATAGAGACCCAGTACTTC. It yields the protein CASSPGTEIETQYF.

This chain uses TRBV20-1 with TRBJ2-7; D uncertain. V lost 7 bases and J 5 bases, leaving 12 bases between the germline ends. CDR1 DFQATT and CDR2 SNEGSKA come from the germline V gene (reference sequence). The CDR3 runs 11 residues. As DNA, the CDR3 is TGCAGTGGTGTGGGTACGAACGAGCAGTACTTC. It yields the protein CSGVGTNEQYF.

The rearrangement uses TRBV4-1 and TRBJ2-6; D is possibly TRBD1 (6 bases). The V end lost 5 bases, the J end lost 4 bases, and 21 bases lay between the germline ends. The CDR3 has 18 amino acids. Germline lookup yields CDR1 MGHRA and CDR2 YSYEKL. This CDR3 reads CASSGGFRLDSGANVLTF. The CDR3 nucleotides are TGCGCCAGCAGCGGGGGCTTTAGGTTAGACTCCGGGGCCAACGTCCTGACTTTC.

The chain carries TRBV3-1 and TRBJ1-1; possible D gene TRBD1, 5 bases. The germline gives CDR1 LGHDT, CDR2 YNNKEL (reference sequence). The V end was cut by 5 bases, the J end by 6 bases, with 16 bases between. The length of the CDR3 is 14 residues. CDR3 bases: TGTGCCAGCAGCGAAAGCAGGGTTGGGTCTGAAGCTTTCTTT. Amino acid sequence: CASSESRVGSEAFF.

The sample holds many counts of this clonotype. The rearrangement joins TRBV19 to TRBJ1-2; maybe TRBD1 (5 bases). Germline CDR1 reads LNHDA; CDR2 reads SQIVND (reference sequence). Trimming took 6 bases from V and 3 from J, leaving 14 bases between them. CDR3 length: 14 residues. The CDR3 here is CASRRRGSDYGYTF. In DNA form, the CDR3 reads TGTGCCAGTAGACGGAGGGGTTCGGACTATGGCTACACCTTC.

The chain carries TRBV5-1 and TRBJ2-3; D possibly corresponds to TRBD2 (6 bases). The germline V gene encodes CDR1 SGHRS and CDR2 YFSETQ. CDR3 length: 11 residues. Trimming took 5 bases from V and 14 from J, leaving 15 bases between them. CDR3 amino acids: CASSLKKLAYF. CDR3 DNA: TGCGCCAGCAGTTTGAAAAAACTAGCGTATTTT.

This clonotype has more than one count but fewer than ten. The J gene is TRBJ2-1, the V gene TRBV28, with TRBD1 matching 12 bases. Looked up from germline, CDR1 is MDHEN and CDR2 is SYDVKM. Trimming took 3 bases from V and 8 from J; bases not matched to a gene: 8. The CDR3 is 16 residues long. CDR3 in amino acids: CASSFAGTGGRDEQFF. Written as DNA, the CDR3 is TGTGCCAGCAGTTTCGCCGGGACAGGGGGCAGGGATGAGCAGTTCTTC.

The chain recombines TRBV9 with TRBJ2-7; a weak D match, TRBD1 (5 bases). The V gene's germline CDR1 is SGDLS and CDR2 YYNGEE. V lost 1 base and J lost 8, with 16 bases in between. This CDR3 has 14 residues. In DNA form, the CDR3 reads TGTGCCAGCAGCGTATTCGACGCAGGGTCCCAGCAGTACTTC. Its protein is CASSVFDAGSQQYF.

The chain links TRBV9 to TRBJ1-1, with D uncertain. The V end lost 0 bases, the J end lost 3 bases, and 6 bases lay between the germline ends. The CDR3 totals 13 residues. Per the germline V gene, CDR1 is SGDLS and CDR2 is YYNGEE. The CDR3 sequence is CASSVGTYTEAFF. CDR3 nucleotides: TGTGCCAGCAGCGTAGGTACATACACTGAAGCTTTCTTT.

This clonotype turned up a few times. The CDR3 here is CAIRGQGALGGYTF. The CDR3 DNA is TGTGCCATCAGAGGACAGGGTGCCTTAGGGGGCTACACCTTC. The chain uses TRBV10-3 and TRBJ1-2; 8 bases agree with TRBD1. The CDR3 totals 14 residues. V was pared by 6 bases and J by 8 bases, with 11 bases of the junction left unmatched. Germline CDR1 ENHRY, CDR2 SYGVKD.

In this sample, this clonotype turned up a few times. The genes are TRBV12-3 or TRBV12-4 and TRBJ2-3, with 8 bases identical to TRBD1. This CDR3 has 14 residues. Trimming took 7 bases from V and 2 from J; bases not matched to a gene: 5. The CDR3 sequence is CASKGQGNTDTQYF. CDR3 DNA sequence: TGTGCCAGCAAAGGACAGGGCAACACAGATACGCAGTATTTT.

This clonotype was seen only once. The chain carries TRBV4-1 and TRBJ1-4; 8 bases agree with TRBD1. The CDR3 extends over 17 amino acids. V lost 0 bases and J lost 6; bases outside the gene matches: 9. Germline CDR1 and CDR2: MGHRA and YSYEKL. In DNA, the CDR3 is TGCGCCAGCAGCCAAGAAGGAGGGTACAGGGGGGATGAAAAACTGTTTTTT. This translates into CASSQEGGYRGDEKLFF.

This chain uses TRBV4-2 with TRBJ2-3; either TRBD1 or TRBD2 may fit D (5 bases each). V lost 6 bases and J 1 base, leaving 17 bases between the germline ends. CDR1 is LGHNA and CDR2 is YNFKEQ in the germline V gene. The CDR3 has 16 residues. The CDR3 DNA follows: TGTGCCAGCAGGCACGGGACCCACGTGGGCACAGATACGCAGTATTTT. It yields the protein CASRHGTHVGTDTQYF.

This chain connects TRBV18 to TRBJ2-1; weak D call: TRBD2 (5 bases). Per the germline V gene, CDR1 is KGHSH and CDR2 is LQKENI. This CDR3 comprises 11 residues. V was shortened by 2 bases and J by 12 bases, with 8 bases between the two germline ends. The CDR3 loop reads CASSPDRGQFF. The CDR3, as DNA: TGTGCCAGCTCACCAGACCGGGGGCAGTTCTTC. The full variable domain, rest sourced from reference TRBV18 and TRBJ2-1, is NAGVMQNPRHLVRRRGQEARLRCSPMKGHSHVYWYRQLPEEGLKFMVYLQKENIIDESGMPKERFSAEFPKEGPSILRIQQVVRGDSAAYFCASSPDRGQFFGPGTRLTVL.

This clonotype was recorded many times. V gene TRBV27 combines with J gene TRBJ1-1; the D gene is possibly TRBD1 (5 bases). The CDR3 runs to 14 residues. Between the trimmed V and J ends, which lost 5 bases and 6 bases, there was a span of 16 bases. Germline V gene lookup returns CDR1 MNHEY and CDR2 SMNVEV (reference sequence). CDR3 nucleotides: TGTGCCAGCAGTCCTCGCCCTCTCAGGGCTGAAGCTTTCTTT. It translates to CASSPRPLRAEAFF.

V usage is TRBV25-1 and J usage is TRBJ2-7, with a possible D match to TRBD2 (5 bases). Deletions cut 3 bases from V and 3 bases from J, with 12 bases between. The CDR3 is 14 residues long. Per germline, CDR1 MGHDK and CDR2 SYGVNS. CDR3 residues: CASSDSRGNYEQYF. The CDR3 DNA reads TGTGCCAGCAGTGACTCCAGAGGGAACTACGAGCAGTACTTC.

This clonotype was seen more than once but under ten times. In DNA, the CDR3 is TGTGCCAGCAGCAGGCAGGGGAATGTGGCAGAGACCCAGTACTTC. This sequence encodes CASSRQGNVAETQYF. The chain joins TRBV7-6 to TRBJ2-5; the D gene is possibly TRBD1 (6 bases). V gave up 5 bases and J gave up 4 bases, with 17 bases separating them. Per germline, CDR1 SGHVS and CDR2 FNYEAQ. The CDR3 consists of 15 residues.